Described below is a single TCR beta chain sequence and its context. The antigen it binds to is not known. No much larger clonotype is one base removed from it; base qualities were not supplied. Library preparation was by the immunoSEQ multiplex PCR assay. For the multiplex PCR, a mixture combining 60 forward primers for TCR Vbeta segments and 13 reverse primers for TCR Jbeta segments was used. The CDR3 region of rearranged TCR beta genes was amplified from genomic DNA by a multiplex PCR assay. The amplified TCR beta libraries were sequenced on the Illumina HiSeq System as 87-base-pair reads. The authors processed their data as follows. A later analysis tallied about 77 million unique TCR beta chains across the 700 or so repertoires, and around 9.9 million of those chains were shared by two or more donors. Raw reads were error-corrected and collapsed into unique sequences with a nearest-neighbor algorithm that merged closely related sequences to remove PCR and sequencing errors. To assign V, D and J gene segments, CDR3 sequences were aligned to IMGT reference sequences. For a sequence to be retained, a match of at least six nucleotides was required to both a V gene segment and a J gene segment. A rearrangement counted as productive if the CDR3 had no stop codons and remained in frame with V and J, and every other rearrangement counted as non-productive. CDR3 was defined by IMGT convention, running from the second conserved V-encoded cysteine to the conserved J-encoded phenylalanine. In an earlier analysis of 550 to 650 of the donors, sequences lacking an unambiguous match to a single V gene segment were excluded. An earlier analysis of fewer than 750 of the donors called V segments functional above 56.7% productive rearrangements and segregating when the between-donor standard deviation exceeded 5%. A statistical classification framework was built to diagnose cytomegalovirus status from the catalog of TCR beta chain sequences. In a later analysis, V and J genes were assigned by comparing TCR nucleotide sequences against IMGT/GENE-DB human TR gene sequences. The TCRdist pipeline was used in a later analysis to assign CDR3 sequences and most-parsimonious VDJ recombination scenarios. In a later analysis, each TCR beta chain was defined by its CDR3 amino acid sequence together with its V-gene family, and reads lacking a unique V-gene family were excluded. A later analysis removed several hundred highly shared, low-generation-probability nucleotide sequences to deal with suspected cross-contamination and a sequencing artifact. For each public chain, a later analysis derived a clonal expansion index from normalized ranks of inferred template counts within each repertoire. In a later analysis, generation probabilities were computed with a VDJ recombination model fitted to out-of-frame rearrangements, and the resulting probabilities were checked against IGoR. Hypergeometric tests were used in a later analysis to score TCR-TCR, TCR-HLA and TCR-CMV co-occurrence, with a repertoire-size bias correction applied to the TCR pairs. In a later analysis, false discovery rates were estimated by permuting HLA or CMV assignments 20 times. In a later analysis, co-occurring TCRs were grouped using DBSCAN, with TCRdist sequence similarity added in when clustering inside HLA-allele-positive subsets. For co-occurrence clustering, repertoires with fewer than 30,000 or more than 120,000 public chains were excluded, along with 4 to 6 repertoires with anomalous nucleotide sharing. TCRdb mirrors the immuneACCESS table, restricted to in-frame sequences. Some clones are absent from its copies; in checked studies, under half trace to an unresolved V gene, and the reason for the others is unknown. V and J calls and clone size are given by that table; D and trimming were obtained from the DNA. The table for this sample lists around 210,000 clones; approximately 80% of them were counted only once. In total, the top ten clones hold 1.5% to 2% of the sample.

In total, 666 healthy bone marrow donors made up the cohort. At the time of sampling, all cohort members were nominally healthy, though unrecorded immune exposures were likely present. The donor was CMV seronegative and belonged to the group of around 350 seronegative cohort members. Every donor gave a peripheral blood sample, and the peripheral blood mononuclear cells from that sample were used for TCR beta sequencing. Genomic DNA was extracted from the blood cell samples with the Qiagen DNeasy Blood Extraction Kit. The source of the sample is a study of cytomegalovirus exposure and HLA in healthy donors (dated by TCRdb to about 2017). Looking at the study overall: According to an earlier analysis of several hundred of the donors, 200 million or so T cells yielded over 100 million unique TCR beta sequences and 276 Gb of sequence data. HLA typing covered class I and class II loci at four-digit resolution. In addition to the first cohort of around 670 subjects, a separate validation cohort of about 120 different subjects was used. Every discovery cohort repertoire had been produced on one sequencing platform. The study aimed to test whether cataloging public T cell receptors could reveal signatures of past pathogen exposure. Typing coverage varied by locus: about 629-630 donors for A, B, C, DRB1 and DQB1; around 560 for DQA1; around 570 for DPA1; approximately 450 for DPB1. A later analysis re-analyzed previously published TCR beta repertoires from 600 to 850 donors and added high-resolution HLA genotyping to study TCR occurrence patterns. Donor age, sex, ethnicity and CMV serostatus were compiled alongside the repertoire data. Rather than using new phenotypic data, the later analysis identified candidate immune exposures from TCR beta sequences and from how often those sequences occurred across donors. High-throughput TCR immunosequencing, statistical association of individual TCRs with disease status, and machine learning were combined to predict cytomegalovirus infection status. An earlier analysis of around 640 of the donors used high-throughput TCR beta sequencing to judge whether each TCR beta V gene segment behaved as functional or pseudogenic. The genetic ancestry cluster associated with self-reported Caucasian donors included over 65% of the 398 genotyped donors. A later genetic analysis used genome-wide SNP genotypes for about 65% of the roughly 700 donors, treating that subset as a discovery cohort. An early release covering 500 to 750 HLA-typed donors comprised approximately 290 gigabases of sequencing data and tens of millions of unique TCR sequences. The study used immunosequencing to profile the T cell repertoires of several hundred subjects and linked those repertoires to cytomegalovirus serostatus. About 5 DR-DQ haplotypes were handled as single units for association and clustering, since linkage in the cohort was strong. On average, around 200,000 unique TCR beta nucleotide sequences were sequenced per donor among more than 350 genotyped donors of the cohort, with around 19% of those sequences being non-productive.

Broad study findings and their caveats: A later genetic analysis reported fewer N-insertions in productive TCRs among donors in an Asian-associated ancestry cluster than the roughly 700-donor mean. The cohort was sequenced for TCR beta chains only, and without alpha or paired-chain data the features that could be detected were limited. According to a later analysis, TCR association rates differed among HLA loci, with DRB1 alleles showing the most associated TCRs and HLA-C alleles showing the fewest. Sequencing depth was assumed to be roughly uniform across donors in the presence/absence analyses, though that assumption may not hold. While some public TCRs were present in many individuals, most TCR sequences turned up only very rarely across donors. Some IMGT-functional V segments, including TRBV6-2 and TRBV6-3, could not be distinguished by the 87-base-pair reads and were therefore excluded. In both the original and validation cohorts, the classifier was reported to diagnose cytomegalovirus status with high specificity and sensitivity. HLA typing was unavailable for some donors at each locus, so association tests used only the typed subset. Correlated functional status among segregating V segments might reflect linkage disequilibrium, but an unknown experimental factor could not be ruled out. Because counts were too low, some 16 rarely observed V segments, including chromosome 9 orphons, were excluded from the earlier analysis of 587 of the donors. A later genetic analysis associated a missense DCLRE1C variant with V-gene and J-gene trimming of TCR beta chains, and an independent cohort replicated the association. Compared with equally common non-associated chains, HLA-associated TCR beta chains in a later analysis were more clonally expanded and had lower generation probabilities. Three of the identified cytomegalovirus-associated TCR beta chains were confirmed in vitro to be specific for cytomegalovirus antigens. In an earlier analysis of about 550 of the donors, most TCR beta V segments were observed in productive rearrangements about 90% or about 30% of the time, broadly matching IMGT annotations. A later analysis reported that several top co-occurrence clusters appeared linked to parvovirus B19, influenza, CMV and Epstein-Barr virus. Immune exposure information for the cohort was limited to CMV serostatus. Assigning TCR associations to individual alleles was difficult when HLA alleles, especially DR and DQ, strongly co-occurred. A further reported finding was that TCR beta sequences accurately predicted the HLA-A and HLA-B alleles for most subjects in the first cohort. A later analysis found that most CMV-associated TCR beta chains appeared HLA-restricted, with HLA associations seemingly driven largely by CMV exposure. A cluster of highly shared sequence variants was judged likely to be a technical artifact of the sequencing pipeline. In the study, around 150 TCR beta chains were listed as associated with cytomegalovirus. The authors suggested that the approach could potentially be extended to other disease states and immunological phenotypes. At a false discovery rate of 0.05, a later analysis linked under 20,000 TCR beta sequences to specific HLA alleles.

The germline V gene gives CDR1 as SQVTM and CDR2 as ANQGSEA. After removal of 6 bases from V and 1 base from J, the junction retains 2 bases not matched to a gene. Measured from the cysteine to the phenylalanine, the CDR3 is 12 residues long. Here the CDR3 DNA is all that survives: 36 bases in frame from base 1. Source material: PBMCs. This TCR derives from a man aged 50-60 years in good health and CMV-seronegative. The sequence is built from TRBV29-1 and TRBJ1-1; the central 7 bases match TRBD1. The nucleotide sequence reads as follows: TGCAGCGTCAGGACAGGGAACACTGAAGCTTTCTTT. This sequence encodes CSVRTGNTEAFF.